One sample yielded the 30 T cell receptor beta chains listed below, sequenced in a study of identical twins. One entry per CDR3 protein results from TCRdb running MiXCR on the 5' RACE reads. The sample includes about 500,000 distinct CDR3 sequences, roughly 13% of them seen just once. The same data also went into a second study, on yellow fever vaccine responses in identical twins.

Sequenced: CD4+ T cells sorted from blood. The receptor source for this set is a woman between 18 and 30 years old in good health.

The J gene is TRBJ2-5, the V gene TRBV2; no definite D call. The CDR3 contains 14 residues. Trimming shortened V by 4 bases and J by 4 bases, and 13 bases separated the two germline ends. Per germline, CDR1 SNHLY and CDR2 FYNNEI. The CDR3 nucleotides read TGTGCCAGCAGTGGAGATTACGGCCTAGAGACCCAGTACTTC. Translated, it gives CASSGDYGLETQYF.

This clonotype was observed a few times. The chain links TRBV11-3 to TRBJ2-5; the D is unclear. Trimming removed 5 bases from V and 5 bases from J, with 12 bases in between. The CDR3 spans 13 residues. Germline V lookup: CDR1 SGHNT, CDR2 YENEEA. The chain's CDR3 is CASSKSSVETQYF. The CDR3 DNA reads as TGTGCCAGCAGCAAGTCAAGCGTGGAGACCCAGTACTTC.

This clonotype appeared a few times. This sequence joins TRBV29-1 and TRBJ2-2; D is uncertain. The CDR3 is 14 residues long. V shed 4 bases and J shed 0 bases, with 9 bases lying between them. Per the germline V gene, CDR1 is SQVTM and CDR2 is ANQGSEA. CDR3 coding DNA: TGCAGCGTTGCACAAACCCCGAACACCGGGGAGCTGTTTTTT. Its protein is CSVAQTPNTGELFF.

CDR3 protein: CRLAGLGYNEQFF. CDR3 bases: TGCAGATTAGCGGGATTGGGTTACAATGAGCAGTTCTTC. The chain joins TRBV20-1 to TRBJ2-1, with 8 bases lining up with TRBD2. This CDR3 region has 13 residues. CDR1 and CDR2 (germline): DFQATT, SNEGSKA (reference sequence).

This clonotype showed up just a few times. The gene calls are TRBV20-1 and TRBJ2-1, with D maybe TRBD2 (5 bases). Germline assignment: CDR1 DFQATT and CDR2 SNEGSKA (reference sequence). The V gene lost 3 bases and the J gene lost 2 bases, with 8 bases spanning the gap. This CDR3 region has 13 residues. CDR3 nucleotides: TGCAGTGCTAGTGAGGGTGCCTACAATGAGCAGTTCTTC. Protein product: CSASEGAYNEQFF.

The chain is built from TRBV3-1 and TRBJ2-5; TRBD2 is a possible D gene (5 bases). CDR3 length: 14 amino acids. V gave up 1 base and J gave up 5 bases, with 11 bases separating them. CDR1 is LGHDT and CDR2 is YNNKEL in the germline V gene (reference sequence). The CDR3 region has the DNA TGTGCCAGCAGCCAAGGTCGGGGAGTTGAGACCCAGTACTTC. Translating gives CASSQGRGVETQYF.

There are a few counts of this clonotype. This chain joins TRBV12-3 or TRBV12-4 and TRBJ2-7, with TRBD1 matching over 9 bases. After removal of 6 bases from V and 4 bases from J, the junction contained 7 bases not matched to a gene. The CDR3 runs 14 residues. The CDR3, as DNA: TGTGCCAGCAGCCTGGGACAGGGAATGTACGAGCAGTACTTC. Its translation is CASSLGQGMYEQYF.

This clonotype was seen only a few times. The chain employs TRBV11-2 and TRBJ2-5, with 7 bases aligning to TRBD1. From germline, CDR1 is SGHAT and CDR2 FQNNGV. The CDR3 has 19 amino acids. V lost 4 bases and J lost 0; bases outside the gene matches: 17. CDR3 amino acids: CASSSFPRGSRENQETQYF. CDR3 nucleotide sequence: TGTGCCAGCAGCTCCTTCCCCAGGGGGTCGAGGGAGAACCAAGAGACCCAGTACTTC.

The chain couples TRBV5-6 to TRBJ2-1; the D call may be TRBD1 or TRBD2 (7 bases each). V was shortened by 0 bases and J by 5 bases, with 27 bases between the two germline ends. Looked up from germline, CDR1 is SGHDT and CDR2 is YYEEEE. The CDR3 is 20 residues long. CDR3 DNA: TGTGCCAGCAGCTTGGGCCCGGGACAGCCCCCGGGACTAAACAACAATGAGCAGTTCTTC. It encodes CASSLGPGQPPGLNNNEQFF.

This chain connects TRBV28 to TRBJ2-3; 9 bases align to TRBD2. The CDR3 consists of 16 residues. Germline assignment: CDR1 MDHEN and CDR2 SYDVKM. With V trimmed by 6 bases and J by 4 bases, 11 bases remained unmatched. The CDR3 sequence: CASSGLQGLAADTQYF. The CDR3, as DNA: TGTGCCAGCAGCGGGCTTCAGGGACTAGCTGCAGATACGCAGTATTTT. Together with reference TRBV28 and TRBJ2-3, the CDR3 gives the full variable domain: DVKVTQSSRYLVKRTGEKVFLECVQDMDHENMFWYRQDPGLGLRLIYFSYDVKMKEKGDIPEGYSVSREKKERFSLILESASTNQTSMYLCASSGLQGLAADTQYFGPGTRLTVL.

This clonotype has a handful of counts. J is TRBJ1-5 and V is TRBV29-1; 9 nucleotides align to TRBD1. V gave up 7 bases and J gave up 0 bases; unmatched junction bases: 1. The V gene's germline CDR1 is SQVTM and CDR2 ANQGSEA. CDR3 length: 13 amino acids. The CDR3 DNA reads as TGCAGCGCGACAGGGGGTAGCAATCAGCCCCAGCATTTT. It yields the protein CSATGGSNQPQHF.

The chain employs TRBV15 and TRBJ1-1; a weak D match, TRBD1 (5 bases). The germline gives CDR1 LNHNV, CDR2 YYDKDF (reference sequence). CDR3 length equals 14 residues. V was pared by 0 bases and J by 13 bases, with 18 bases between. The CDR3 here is CATSRDRVNDFVFF. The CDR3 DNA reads TGTGCCACCAGCAGAGACAGGGTAAATGACTTTGTTTTCTTT.

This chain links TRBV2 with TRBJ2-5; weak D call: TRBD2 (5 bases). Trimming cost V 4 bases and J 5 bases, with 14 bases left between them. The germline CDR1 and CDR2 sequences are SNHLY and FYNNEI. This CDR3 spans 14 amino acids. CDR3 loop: CASSVKLSGETQYF. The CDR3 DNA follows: TGTGCCAGCAGTGTAAAGTTGTCGGGGGAGACCCAGTACTTC.

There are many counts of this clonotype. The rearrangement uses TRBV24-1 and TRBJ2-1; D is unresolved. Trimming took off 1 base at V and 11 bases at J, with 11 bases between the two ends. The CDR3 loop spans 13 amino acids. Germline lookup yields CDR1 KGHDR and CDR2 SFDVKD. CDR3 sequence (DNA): TGTGCCACCAGTGATTTCCCCCGGATACAGCAGTTCTTC. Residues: CATSDFPRIQQFF.

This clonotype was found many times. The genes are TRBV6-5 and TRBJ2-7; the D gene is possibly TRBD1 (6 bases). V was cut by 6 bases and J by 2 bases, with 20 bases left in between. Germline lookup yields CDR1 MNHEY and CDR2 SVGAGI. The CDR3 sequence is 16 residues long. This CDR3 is CASSYWGIDRPYEQYF. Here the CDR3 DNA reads TGTGCCAGCAGCTATTGGGGGATCGACAGGCCCTACGAGCAGTACTTC.

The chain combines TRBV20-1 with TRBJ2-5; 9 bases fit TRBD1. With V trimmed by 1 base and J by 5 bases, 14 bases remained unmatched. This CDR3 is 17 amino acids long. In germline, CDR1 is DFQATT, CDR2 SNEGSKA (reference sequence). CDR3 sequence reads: CSARVLRDRGVLETQYF. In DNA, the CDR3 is TGCAGTGCTAGAGTCCTTCGCGACAGGGGGGTGCTGGAGACCCAGTACTTC.

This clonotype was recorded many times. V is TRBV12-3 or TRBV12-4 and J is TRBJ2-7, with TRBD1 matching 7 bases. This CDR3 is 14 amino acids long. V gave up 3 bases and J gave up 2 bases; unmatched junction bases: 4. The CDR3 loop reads CASSFRQGAYEQYF. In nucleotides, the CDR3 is TGTGCCAGCAGTTTTAGGCAGGGGGCCTACGAGCAGTACTTC.

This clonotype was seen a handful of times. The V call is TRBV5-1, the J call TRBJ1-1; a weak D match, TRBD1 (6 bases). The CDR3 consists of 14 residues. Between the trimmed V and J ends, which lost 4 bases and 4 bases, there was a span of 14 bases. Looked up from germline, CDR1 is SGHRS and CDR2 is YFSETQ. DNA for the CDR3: TGCGCCAGCAGCCCAGCAGGGGTTTTCACTGAAGCTTTCTTT. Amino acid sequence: CASSPAGVFTEAFF.

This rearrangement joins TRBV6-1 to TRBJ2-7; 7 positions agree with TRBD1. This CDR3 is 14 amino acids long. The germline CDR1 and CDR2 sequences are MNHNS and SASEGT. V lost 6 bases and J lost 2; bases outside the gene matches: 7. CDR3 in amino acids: CASSPKGATYEQYF. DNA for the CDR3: TGTGCCAGCAGCCCCAAGGGGGCGACCTACGAGCAGTACTTC.

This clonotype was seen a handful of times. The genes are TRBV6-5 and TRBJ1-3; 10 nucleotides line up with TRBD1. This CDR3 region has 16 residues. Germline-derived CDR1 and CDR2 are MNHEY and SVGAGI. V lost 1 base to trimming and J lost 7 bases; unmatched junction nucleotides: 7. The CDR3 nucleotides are TGTGCCAGCAGTTACTACCCGACAGGGGGCCCGAACACCATATATTTT. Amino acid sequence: CASSYYPTGGPNTIYF.

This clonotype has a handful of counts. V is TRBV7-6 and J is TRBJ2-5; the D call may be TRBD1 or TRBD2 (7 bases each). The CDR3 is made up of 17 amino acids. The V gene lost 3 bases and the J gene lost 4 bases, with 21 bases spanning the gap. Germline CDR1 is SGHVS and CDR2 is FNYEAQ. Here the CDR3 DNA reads TGTGCCAGCAGCTTCCCCTCAGGGGGAGGGCCTGGAGAGACCCAGTACTTC. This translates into CASSFPSGGGPGETQYF.

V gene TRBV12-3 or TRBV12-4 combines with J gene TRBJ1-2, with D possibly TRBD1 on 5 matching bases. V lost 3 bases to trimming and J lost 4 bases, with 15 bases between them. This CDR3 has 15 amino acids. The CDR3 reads CASSFIQAGPYGYTF. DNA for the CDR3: TGTGCCAGCAGTTTTATACAGGCCGGTCCCTATGGCTACACCTTC.

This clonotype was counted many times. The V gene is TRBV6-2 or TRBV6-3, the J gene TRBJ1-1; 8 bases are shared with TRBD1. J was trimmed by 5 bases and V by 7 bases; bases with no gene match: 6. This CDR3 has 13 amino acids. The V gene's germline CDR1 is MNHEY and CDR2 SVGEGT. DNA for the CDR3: TGTGCCAGCATTTTAACAGGGGGTACTGAAGCTTTCTTT. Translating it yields CASILTGGTEAFF.

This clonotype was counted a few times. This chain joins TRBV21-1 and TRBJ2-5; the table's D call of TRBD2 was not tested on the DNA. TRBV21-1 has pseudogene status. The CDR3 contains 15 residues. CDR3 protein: CASSKGGGSDETQYF. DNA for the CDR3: TGTGCCAGCAGCAAAGGAGGCGGGAGCGACGAGACCCAGTACTTC.

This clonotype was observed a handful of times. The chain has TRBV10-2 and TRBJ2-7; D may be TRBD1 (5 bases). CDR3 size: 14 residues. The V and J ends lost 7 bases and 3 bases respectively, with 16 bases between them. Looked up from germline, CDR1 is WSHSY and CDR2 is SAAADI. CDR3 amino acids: CASTTALRVYEQYF. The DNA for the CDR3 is TGCGCCAGCACGACAGCCCTTAGAGTCTACGAGCAGTACTTC.

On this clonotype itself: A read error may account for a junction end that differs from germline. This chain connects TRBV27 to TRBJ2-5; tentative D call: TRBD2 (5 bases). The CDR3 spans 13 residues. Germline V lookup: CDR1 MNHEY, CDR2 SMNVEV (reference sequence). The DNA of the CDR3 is TGTGCCACCAGTCCTGAGGGTCTAGAGACCCAGTACTTC. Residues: CATSPEGLETQYF.

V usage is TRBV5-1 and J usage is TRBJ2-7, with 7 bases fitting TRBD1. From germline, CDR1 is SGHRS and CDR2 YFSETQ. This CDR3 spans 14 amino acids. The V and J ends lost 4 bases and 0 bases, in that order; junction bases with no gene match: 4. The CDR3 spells CASSVGQSSYEQYF. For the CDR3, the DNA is TGCGCCAGCAGCGTGGGACAGAGCTCCTACGAGCAGTACTTC. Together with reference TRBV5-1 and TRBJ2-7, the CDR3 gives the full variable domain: KAGVTQTPRYLIKTRGQQVTLSCSPISGHRSVSWYQQTPGQGLQFLFEYFSETQRNKGNFPGRFSGRQFSNSRSEMNVSTLELGDSALYLCASSVGQSSYEQYFGPGTRLTVT.

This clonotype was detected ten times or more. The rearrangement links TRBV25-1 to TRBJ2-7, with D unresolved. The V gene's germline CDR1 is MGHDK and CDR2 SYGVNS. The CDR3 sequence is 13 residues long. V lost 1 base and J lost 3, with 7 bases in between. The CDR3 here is CASSEFGRYEQYF. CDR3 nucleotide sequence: TGTGCCAGCAGTGAATTCGGCCGCTACGAGCAGTACTTC.

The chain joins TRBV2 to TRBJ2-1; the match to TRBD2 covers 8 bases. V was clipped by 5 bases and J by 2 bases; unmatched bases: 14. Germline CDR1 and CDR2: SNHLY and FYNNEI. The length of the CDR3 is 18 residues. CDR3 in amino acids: CASSRGIWSGGPYNEQFF. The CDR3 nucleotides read TGTGCCAGCAGTCGGGGGATCTGGAGCGGGGGCCCCTACAATGAGCAGTTCTTC.

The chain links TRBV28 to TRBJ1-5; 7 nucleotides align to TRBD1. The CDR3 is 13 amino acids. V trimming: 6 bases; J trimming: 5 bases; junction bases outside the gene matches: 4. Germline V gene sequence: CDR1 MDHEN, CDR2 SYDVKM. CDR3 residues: CASSTGEDQPQHF. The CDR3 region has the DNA TGTGCCAGCAGCACAGGGGAGGATCAGCCCCAGCATTTT.